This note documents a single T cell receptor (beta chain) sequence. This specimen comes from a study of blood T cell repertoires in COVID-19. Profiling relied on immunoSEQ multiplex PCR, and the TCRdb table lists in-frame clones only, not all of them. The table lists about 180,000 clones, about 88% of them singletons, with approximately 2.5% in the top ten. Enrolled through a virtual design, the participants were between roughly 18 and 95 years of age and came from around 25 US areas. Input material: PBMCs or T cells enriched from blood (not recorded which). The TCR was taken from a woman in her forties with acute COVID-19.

CDR3 sequence reads: CASSEGLLNIQYF. DNA for the CDR3: TGTGCCAGTAGTGAAGGACTCCTAAACATTCAGTACTTC. V usage is TRBV19 and J usage is TRBJ2-4, with a weak D call TRBD2 (5 bases). Trimming pared 5 bases from V and 6 bases from J, leaving 11 bases between. The germline CDR1 and CDR2 sequences are LNHDA and SQIVND (reference sequence). CDR3 length: 13 amino acids.